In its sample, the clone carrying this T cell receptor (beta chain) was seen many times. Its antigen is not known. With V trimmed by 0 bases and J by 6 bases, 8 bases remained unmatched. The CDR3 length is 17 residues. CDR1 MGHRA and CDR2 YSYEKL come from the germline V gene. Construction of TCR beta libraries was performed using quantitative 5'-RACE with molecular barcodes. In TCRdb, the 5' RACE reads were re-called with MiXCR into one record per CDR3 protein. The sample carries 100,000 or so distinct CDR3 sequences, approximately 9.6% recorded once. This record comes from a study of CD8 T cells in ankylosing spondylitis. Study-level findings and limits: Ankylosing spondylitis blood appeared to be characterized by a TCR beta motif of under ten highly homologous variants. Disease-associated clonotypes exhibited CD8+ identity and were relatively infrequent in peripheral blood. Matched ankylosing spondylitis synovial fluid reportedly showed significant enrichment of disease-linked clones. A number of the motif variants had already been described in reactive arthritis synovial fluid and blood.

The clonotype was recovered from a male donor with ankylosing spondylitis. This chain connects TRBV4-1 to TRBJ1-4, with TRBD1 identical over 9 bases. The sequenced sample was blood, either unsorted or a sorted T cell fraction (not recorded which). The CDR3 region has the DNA TGCGCCAGCAGCCAAGAACTCGACAGGGGGTTAGATGAAAAACTGTTTTTT. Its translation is CASSQELDRGLDEKLFF.